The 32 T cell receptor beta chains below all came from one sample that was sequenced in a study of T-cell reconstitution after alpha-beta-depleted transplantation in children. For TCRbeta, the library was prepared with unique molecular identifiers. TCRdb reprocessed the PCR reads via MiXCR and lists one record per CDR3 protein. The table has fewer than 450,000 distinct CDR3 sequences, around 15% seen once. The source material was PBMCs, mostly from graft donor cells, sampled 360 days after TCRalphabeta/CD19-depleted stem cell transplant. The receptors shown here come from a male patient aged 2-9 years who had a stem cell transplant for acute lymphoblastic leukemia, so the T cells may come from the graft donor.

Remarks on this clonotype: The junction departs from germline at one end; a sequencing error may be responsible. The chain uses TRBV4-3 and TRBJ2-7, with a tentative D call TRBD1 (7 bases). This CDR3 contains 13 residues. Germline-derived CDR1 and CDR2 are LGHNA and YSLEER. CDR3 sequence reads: CASSQDFTGEESF. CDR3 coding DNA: TGCGCCAGCAGCCAAGATTTCACAGGGGAGGAATCGTTC.

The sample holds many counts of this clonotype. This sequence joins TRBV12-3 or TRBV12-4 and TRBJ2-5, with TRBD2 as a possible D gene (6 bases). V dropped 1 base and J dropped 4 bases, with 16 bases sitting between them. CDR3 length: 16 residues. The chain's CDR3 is CASSLGWGEVGETQYF. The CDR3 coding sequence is TGTGCCAGCAGTTTAGGATGGGGGGAGGTAGGAGAGACCCAGTACTTC.

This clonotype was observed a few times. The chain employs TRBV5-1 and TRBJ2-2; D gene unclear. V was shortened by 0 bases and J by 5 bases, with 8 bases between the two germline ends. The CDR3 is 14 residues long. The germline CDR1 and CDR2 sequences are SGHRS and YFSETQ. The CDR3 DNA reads TGCGCCAGCAGCTTGGGCGAGACAACCGGGGAGCTGTTTTTT. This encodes CASSLGETTGELFF.

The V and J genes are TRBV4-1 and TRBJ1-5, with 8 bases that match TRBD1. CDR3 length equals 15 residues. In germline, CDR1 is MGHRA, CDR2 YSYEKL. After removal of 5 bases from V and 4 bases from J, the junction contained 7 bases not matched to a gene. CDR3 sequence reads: CASSMTGAANQPQHF. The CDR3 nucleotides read TGCGCCAGCAGCATGACAGGGGCGGCGAATCAGCCCCAGCATTTT.

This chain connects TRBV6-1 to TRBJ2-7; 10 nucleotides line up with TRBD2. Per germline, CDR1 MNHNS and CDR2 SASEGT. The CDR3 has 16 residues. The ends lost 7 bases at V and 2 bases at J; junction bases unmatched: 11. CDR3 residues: CASIQGGLANPYEQYF. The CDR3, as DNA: TGTGCCAGCATCCAGGGGGGACTAGCGAATCCCTACGAGCAGTACTTC.

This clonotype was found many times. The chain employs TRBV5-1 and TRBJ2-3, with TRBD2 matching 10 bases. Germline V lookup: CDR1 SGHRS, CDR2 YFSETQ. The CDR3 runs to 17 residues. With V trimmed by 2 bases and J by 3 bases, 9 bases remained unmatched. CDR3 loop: CASSFSLAGVETDTQYF. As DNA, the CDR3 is TGCGCCAGCAGCTTTTCCCTAGCGGGAGTGGAGACAGATACGCAGTATTTT.

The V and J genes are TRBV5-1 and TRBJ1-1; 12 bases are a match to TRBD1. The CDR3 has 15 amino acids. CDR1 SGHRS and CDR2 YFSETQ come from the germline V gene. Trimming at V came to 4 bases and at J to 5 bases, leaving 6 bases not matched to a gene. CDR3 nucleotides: TGCGCCAGCAGCCCATGGGACAGGGGGCAAACTGAAGCTTTCTTT. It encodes CASSPWDRGQTEAFF.

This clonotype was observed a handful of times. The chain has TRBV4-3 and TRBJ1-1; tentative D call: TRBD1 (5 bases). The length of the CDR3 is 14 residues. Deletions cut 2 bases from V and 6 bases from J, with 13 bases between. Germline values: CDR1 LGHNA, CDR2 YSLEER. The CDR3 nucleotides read TGCGCCAGCAGCCAAATATCACGGGACGCTGAAGCTTTCTTT. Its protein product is CASSQISRDAEAFF.

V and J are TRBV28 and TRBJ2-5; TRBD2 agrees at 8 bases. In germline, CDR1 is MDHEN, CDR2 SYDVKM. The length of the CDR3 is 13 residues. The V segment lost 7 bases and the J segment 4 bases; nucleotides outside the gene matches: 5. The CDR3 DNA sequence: TGTGCCAGCATCCTCGGGGGGGGAGAGACCCAGTACTTC. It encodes CASILGGGETQYF. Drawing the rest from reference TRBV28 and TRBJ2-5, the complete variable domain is DVKVTQSSRYLVKRTGEKVFLECVQDMDHENMFWYRQDPGLGLRLIYFSYDVKMKEKGDIPEGYSVSREKKERFSLILESASTNQTSMYLCASILGGGETQYFGPGTRLLVL.

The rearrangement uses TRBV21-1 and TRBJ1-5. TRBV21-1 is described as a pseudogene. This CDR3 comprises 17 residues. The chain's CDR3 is CASSKANADYSNQPQHF. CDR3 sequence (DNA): TGTGCCAGCAGCAAAGCGAACGCAGACTATAGCAATCAGCCCCAGCATTTT.

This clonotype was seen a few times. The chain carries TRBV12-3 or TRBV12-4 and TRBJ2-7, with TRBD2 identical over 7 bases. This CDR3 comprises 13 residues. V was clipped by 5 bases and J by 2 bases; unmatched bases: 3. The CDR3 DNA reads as TGTGCCAGCAGTGACGGACTAGCCTACGAGCAGTACTTC. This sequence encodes CASSDGLAYEQYF.

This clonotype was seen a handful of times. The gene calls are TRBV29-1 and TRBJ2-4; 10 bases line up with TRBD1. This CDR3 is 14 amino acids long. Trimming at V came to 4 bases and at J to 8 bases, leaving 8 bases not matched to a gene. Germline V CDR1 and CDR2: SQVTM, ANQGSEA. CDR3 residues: CSVAPMDRGDIQYF. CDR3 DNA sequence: TGCAGCGTTGCTCCTATGGACAGGGGGGACATTCAGTACTTC.

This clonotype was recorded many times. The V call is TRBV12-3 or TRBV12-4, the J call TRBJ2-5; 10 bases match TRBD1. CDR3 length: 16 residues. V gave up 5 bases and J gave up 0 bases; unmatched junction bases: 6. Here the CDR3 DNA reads TGTGCCAGCAGTCCGACAGGGGGCCCGTACCAAGAGACCCAGTACTTC. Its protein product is CASSPTGGPYQETQYF.

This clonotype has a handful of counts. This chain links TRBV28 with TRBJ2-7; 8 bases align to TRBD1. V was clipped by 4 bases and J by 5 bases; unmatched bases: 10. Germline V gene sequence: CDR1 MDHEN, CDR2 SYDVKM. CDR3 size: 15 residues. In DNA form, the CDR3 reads TGTGCCAGCAGTTCACTGGCGGACAGGGAGCACGAGCAGTACTTC. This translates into CASSSLADREHEQYF.

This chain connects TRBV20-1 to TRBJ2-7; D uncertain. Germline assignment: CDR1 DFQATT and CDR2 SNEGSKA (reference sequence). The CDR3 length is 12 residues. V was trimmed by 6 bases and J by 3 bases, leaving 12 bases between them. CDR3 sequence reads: CSAPILLYEQYF. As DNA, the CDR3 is TGCAGTGCCCCGATTCTCCTCTACGAGCAGTACTTC.

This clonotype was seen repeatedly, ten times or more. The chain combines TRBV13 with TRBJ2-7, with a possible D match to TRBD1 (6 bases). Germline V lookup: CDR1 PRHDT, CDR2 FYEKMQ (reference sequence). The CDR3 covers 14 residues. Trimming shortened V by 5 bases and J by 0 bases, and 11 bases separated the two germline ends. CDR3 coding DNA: TGTGCCAGCAGCCGGGGACATCTCTCCTACGAGCAGTACTTC. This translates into CASSRGHLSYEQYF.

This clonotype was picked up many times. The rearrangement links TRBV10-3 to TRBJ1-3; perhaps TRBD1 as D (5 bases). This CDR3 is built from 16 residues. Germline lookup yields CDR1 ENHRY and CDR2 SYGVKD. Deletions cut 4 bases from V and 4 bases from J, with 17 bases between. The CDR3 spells CAISVRGVSSGNTIYF. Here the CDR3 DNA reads TGTGCCATCAGTGTGAGAGGGGTCTCTTCAGGAAACACCATATATTTT.

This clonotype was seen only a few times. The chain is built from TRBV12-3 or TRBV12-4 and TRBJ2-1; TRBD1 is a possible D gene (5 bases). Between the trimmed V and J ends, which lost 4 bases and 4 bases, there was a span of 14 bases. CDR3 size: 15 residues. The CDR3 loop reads CASSSARADYNEQFF. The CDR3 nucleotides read TGTGCCAGCAGTTCGGCCAGGGCCGATTACAATGAGCAGTTCTTC.

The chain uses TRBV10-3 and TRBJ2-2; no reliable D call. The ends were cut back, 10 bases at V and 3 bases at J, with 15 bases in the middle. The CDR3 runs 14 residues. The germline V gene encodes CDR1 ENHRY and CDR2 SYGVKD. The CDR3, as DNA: TGTGCCAGCCAGCTGGGTGCAGACACCGGGGAGCTGTTTTTT. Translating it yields CASQLGADTGELFF.

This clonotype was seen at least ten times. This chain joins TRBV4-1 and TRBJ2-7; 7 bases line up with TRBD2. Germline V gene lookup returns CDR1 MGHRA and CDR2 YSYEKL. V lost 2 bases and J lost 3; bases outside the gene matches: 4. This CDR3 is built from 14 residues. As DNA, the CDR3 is TGCGCCAGCAGCCAAATAGCGGGTAACTACGAGCAGTACTTC. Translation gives CASSQIAGNYEQYF.

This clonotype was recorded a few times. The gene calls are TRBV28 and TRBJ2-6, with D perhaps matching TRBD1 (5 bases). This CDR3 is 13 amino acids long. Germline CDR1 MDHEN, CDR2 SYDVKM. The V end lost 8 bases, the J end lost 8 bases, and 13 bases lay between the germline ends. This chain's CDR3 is CASGPTGPNVLTF. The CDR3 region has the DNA TGTGCCAGCGGCCCCACAGGCCCCAACGTCCTGACTTTC.

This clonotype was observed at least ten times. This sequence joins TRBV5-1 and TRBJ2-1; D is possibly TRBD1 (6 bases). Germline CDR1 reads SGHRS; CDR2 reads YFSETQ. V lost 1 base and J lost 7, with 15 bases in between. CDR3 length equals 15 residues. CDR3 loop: CASSLSRDILNEQFF. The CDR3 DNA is TGCGCCAGCAGCTTGTCCCGGGACATTCTTAATGAGCAGTTCTTC. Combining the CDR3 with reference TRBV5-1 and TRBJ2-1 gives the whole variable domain KAGVTQTPRYLIKTRGQQVTLSCSPISGHRSVSWYQQTPGQGLQFLFEYFSETQRNKGNFPGRFSGRQFSNSRSEMNVSTLELGDSALYLCASSLSRDILNEQFFGPGTRLTVL.

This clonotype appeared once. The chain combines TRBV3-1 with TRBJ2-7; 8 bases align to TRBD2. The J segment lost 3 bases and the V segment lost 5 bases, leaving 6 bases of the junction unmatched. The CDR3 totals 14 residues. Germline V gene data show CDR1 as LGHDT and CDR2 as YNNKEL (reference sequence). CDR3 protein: CASSESGTSYEQYF. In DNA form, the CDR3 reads TGTGCCAGCAGCGAATCCGGGACTAGCTACGAGCAGTACTTC.

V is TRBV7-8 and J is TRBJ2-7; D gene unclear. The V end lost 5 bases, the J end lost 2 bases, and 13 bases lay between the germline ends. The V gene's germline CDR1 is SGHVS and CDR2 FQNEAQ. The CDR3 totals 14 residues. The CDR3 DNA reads TGTGCCAGCAGCCCAGTAAAGGTCCCCTACGAGCAGTACTTC. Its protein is CASSPVKVPYEQYF.

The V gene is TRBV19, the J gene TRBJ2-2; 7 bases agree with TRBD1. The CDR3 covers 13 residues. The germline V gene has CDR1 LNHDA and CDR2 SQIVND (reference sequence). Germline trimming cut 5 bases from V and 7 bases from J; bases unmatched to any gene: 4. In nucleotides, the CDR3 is TGTGCCAGTAGTTCGACAGGGTTCGGGGAGCTGTTTTTT. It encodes CASSSTGFGELFF.

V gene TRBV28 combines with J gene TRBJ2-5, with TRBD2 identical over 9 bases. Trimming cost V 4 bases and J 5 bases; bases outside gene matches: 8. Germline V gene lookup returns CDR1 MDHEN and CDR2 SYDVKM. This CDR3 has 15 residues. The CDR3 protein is CASSSAGGPRETQYF. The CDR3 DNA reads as TGTGCCAGCAGTTCGGCGGGAGGGCCCAGGGAGACCCAGTACTTC.

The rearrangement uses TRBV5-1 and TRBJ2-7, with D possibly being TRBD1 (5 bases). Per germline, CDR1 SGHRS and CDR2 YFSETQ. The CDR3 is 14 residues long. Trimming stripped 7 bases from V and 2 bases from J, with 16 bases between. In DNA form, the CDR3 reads TGCGCCAGCCGCCTGCAGGGCCGAGCCTACGAGCAGTACTTC. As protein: CASRLQGRAYEQYF.

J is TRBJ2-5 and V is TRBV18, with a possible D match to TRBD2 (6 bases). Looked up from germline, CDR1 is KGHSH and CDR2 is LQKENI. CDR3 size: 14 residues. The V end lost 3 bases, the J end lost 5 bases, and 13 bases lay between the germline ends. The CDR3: CASSPRSGGETQYF. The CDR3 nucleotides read TGTGCCAGCTCACCGAGATCCGGGGGTGAGACCCAGTACTTC. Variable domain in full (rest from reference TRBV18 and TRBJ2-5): NAGVMQNPRHLVRRRGQEARLRCSPMKGHSHVYWYRQLPEEGLKFMVYLQKENIIDESGMPKERFSAEFPKEGPSILRIQQVVRGDSAAYFCASSPRSGGETQYFGPGTRLLVL.

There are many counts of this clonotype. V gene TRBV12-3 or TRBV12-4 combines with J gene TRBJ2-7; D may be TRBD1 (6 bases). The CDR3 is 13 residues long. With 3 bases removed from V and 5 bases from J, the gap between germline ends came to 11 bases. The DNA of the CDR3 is TGTGCCAGCAGTTTGGACAGATCCCACGAGCAGTACTTC. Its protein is CASSLDRSHEQYF.

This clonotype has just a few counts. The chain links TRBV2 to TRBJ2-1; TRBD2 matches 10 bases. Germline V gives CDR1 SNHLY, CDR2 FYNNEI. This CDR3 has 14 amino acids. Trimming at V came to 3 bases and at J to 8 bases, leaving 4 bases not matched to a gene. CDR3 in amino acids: CASSDLAGVDEQFF. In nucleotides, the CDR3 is TGTGCCAGCAGTGATCTAGCGGGAGTTGATGAGCAGTTCTTC.

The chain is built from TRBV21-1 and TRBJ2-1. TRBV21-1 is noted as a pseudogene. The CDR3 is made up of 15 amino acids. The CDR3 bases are TGTGCCAGCACCAGACCTACAGCAGGATCACATGAGCAGTTCTTC. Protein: CASTRPTAGSHEQFF.

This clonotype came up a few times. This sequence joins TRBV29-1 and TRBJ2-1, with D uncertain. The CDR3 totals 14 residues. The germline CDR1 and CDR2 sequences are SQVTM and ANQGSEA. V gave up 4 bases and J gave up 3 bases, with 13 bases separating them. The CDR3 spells CSVARSNVYNEQFF. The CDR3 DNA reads TGCAGCGTTGCTCGATCGAATGTCTACAATGAGCAGTTCTTC.